This TCR beta chain appears in the sequencing data of a study of blood T cell repertoires in COVID-19. The length of the CDR3 is 17 residues. V lost 0 bases and J lost 5; bases outside the gene matches: 8. CDR1 and CDR2 (germline): MGHRA, YSYEKL. Per the study methods: Reference gene primer amplification gave estimated nucleated cell counts. Data came from immunoSEQ multiplex PCR; TCRdb stores just in-frame clones and leaves some out. That table supplies the V and J calls and clone size; D and trimming were determined from the DNA. The sample lists over 250,000 clones, 83% occurring once. This clonotype was obtained from a woman aged 45-65 years who had recovered from COVID-19. The chain joins TRBV4-1 to TRBJ2-2; 8 nucleotides line up with TRBD1. Source material: peripheral blood. The DNA for the CDR3 is TGCGCCAGCAGCCAAGATAGTGGGACAGGAGCTACCGGGGAGCTGTTTTTT. Translating gives CASSQDSGTGATGELFF.